Below, 18 T cell receptor beta chains from the same sample are listed, as sequenced in a study of blood T cell repertoires in COVID-19. The protocol was immunoSEQ multiplex PCR, while the TCRdb copy is restricted to in-frame clones and leaves out a portion. The repertoire includes fewer than 70,000 clones, approximately 80% of them detected once, and about 6% sits in the top ten. The specimen was peripheral blood. These receptors came from a woman between 55 and 75 years old with acute or convalescent COVID-19.

As for this clone: In the same sample, other DNA sequences code for this CDR3. J is TRBJ2-3 and V is TRBV18; 8 positions match TRBD1. The germline gives CDR1 KGHSH, CDR2 LQKENI. The J segment lost 1 base and the V segment lost 3 bases, leaving 3 bases of the junction unmatched. This CDR3 region has 15 residues. The CDR3: CASSPTGAGTDTQYF. In nucleotides, the CDR3 is TGTGCCAGCTCACCGACAGGGGCAGGCACAGATACGCAGTATTTT.

This sequence joins TRBV11-2 and TRBJ2-3, with D hard to call. V lost 8 bases to trimming and J lost 4 bases, with 7 bases between them. CDR1 SGHAT and CDR2 FQNNGV come from the germline V gene. The CDR3 consists of 11 residues. The DNA of the CDR3 is TGTGCCAGCCTTACGGCAGATACGCAGTATTTT. Residues: CASLTADTQYF.

This clone was found a few times. The chain couples TRBV25-1 to TRBJ1-1, with D perhaps matching TRBD1 (6 bases). The CDR3 length is 14 residues. Per germline, CDR1 MGHDK and CDR2 SYGVNS. Trimming removed 4 bases from V and 4 bases from J, with 13 bases in between. The CDR3 DNA reads as TGTGCCAGCAGTGGAGCAGCGGGGGCCACTGAAGCTTTCTTT. This encodes CASSGAAGATEAFF.

This clone was observed a few times. The V and J genes are TRBV2 and TRBJ1-2; D is unresolved. V lost 7 bases and J 2 bases, leaving 5 bases between the germline ends. The CDR3 is made up of 11 amino acids. Germline V lookup: CDR1 SNHLY, CDR2 FYNNEI. The CDR3 region has the DNA TGTGCCAGCACACTCAACTATGGCTACACCTTC. This encodes CASTLNYGYTF.

V is TRBV4-2 and J is TRBJ1-2, with D possibly TRBD1 on 5 matching bases. Looked up from germline, CDR1 is LGHNA and CDR2 is YNFKEQ. The CDR3 spans 14 residues. V was pared by 0 bases and J by 5 bases, with 10 bases between. For the CDR3, the DNA is TGTGCCAGCAGCCAAGATCAGGGCCAGTATGGCTACACCTTC. It translates to CASSQDQGQYGYTF.

This chain connects TRBV7-3 to TRBJ1-6, with TRBD1 matching over 7 bases. V was pared by 2 bases and J by 7 bases, with 2 bases of the junction left unmatched. This CDR3 is 14 amino acids long. Germline-derived CDR1 and CDR2 are SGHTA and FQGTGA. The CDR3: CASSLQGGNSPLHF. DNA for the CDR3: TGTGCCAGCAGCTTACAGGGGGGCAATTCACCCCTCCACTTT.

The genes are TRBV7-3 and TRBJ2-1, with 11 bases matching TRBD2. The germline V gene has CDR1 SGHTA and CDR2 FQGTGA. This CDR3 contains 15 residues. The J segment lost 9 bases and the V segment lost 0 bases, leaving 4 bases of the junction unmatched. CDR3 residues: CASSLTSGGDGEQFF. DNA for the CDR3: TGTGCCAGCAGCTTAACTAGCGGGGGGGACGGTGAGCAGTTCTTC.

This clone was seen just once. This chain uses TRBV30 with TRBJ1-1; possible D gene TRBD1, 5 bases. V was pared by 8 bases and J by 0 bases, with 13 bases between. The germline gives CDR1 GTSNPN, CDR2 SVGIG (reference sequence). The CDR3 contains 13 residues. In DNA form, the CDR3 reads TGTGCCGGCCTAACAGGAATGAACACTGAAGCTTTCTTT. Protein: CAGLTGMNTEAFF.

This chain joins TRBV5-5 and TRBJ2-2; possible D gene TRBD1, 6 bases. Between the trimmed V and J ends, which lost 4 bases and 1 base, there was a span of 11 bases. CDR3 size: 15 residues. Looked up from germline, CDR1 is SGHKS and CDR2 is YYEKEE (reference sequence). CDR3 nucleotides: TGTGCCAGCAGCAGGGACACTCTGAACACCGGGGAGCTGTTTTTT. Translating it yields CASSRDTLNTGELFF. The whole variable domain, filled in from reference TRBV5-5 and TRBJ2-2, reads DAGVTQSPTHLIKTRGQQVTLRCSPISGHKSVSWYQQVLGQGPQFIFQYYEKEERGRGNFPDRFSARQFPNYSSELNVNALLLGDSALYLCASSRDTLNTGELFFGEGSRLTVL.

The chain couples TRBV5-6 to TRBJ1-2, with TRBD1 matching over 11 bases. V was pared by 4 bases and J by 8 bases, with 4 bases of the junction left unmatched. The germline V gene has CDR1 SGHDT and CDR2 YYEEEE. The CDR3 consists of 13 residues. The CDR3 loop reads CASSTWTGGGYTF. In nucleotides, the CDR3 is TGTGCCAGCAGCACCTGGACAGGGGGCGGCTACACCTTC.

CDR3 DNA: TGTGCCAGCAGCTTTGGGGCCACCGGGGAGCTGTTTTTT. Translating gives CASSFGATGELFF. The chain has TRBV7-2 and TRBJ2-2; D is possibly TRBD1 (5 bases). This CDR3 contains 13 residues. The germline CDR1 and CDR2 sequences are SGHTA and FQGNSA. Trimming removed 3 bases at V and 4 bases at J, with 6 bases between.

This rearrangement joins TRBV19 to TRBJ1-4; weak D call: TRBD1 (6 bases). The CDR3 covers 17 residues. CDR1 and CDR2 from the germline V gene are LNHDA and SQIVND (reference sequence). Trimming took off 4 bases at V and 4 bases at J, with 19 bases between the two ends. In nucleotides, the CDR3 is TGTGCCAGTAGTAACCCCCCCCGCGGACAGCTTAATGAAAAACTGTTTTTT. Encoded protein: CASSNPPRGQLNEKLFF.

This clone was observed a handful of times. The chain is built from TRBV3-1 (or the pseudogene TRBV3-2) and TRBJ1-1, with TRBD1 identical over 10 bases. Trimming at V came to 5 bases and at J to 5 bases, leaving 14 bases not matched to a gene. This CDR3 spans 17 amino acids. Germline assignment: CDR1 LGHDT and CDR2 YNNKEL (reference sequence). For the CDR3, the DNA is TGTGCCAGCAGCAGCGGACAGGGGGTGGGCCACGGGACTGAAGCTTTCTTT. Encoded protein: CASSSGQGVGHGTEAFF.

The CDR3 sequence: CASSRTGGFYGYTF. The CDR3 nucleotides are TGTGCCAGCAGCCGTACGGGGGGCTTCTATGGCTACACCTTC. The chain links TRBV11-1 to TRBJ1-2; D may be TRBD1 (6 bases). CDR3 length equals 14 residues. Trimming stripped 5 bases from V and 4 bases from J, with 14 bases between. The germline CDR1 and CDR2 sequences are SGHAT and FQDESV (reference sequence).

The chain recombines TRBV4-2 with TRBJ1-1; D not certain. Germline CDR1 is LGHNA and CDR2 is YNFKEQ. Trimming took 0 bases from V and 0 from J, leaving 17 bases between them. The CDR3 loop spans 18 amino acids. CDR3 DNA sequence: TGTGCCAGCAGCCAAGATCTGGTTTCGGGGTCGGTGAACACTGAAGCTTTCTTT. The encoded protein is CASSQDLVSGSVNTEAFF.

This clone was detected once. This sequence joins TRBV9 and TRBJ2-1, with 8 positions matching TRBD2. V trimming: 3 bases; J trimming: 0 bases; junction bases outside the gene matches: 5. The CDR3 is 16 residues long. Germline CDR1 and CDR2: SGDLS and YYNGEE. The CDR3 reads CASSASGGLSYNEQFF. The CDR3 DNA follows: TGTGCCAGCAGCGCCAGCGGGGGACTCTCCTACAATGAGCAGTTCTTC.

V and J are TRBV5-1 and TRBJ2-1; maybe TRBD1 (5 bases). The germline V gene encodes CDR1 SGHRS and CDR2 YFSETQ. This CDR3 is 13 amino acids long. Between the trimmed V and J ends, which lost 3 bases and 5 bases, there was a span of 9 bases. The CDR3 loop is CASSSVRDNEQFF. CDR3 DNA: TGCGCCAGCAGCTCCGTCAGGGACAATGAGCAGTTCTTC.

The chain joins TRBV5-1 to TRBJ1-1, with 9 bases matching TRBD1. Germline V CDR1 and CDR2: SGHRS, YFSETQ. CDR3 length: 15 amino acids. J was trimmed by 3 bases and V by 4 bases; bases with no gene match: 7. CDR3 bases: TGCGCCAGCAGCCCGGGACAGGGCGGCGACACTGAAGCTTTCTTT. Translating it yields CASSPGQGGDTEAFF.